This T cell receptor (beta chain) is drawn from a study of cytomegalovirus exposure and HLA in healthy donors. Comment on this clone: Its antigen is not identified.

Primers included in the PCR were 60 Vbeta and 13 Jbeta primers. Study processing details: Later, an analysis found about 83 million unique TCR beta chains, and about 10 million of these were shared. Profiled with immunoSEQ multiplex PCR; TCRdb holds only in-frame clones, not every one. The DNA gave D and trimming, while V, J and clone size come from that table. The repertoire consists of fewer than 250,000 clones, with approximately 80% occurring once and the leading ten covering roughly 3.1%. The CDR3 has 15 residues. The germline CDR1 and CDR2 sequences are SGHTA and FQGNSA. With 0 bases clipped from V and 6 bases from J, the junction kept 6 bases outside the gene matches. Study-level results: It was reportedly the case that the classifier diagnosed cytomegalovirus status with high specificity and sensitivity.

This sequence originates from a man younger than 45 in good health and CMV-seronegative. V and J are TRBV7-2 and TRBJ2-7; 9 bases align to TRBD1. The sequenced sample was PBMCs. CDR3 region: CASSLALQGASEQYF. CDR3 sequence (DNA): TGTGCCAGCAGCTTAGCGTTACAGGGGGCGTCCGAGCAGTACTTC.